Listed here are 30 T cell receptor beta chains from one sample, sequenced in a study of Graves' ophthalmopathy and Graves' hyperthyroidism. RNA transcripts yielded amplified TCR beta CDR3 regions. HTBI primers served in a first-round RT-PCR, which a second-round multiplex PCR followed. Via MiXCR, TCRdb re-called the multiplex PCR reads, giving one row per CDR3 protein. The sample has some 1.1 million distinct CDR3 sequences; roughly two fifths are singletons. Material for sequencing was peripheral blood or thyroid tissue (not recorded which). The receptors shown here come from an adult man with Graves' hyperthyroidism.

This clonotype was seen ten or more times. CDR3 bases: TGCAGCGTTGTAGGCTTACCCCAAGAGACCCAGTACTTC. This codes for CSVVGLPQETQYF. The chain links TRBV29-1 to TRBJ2-5; the D is unclear. The CDR3 is made up of 13 amino acids. The V gene's germline CDR1 is SQVTM and CDR2 ANQGSEA. Trimming took 4 bases from V and 1 from J, leaving 10 bases between them.

The chain has TRBV19 and TRBJ2-2, with 7 nucleotides matching TRBD2. This CDR3 region has 15 residues. V shed 5 bases, J shed 4 bases, and the junction held 7 bases outside the gene matches. The germline gives CDR1 LNHDA, CDR2 SQIVND (reference sequence). The CDR3 loop is CASSPGLTTTGELFF. CDR3 sequence (DNA): TGTGCCAGTAGTCCGGGACTAACCACCACCGGGGAGCTGTTTTTT.

V gene TRBV5-1 combines with J gene TRBJ1-4; no clear D. Trimming removed 6 bases at V and 0 bases at J, with 15 bases between. The CDR3 spans 16 residues. Germline assignment: CDR1 SGHRS and CDR2 YFSETQ. DNA of the CDR3: TGCGCCAGCATGGCCAACTGGGGTACAACTAATGAAAAACTGTTTTTT. Translating it yields CASMANWGTTNEKLFF.

This clonotype has only one observation. The V gene is TRBV2, the J gene TRBJ1-1; no firm D call. Germline V gene sequence: CDR1 SNHLY, CDR2 FYNNEI. There are 14 residues in the CDR3. Trimming removed 4 bases from V and 4 bases from J, with 13 bases in between. The CDR3 DNA sequence: TGTGCCAGCAGTGGGGATGCCGAAATCACTGAAGCTTTCTTT. Translating gives CASSGDAEITEAFF.

This rearrangement joins TRBV5-6 to TRBJ2-5; no definite D call. Deletions cut 2 bases from V and 4 bases from J, with 15 bases between. Germline V gene data show CDR1 as SGHDT and CDR2 as YYEEEE. The length of the CDR3 is 15 residues. CDR3 coding DNA: TGTGCCAGCAGCTTAAGGGAAGGCGTTGTAGAGACCCAGTACTTC. Its protein product is CASSLREGVVETQYF. The full variable domain, rest sourced from reference TRBV5-6 and TRBJ2-5, is DAGVTQSPTHLIKTRGQQVTLRCSPKSGHDTVSWYQQALGQGPQFIFQYYEEEERQRGNFPDRFSGHQFPNYSSELNVNALLLGDSALYLCASSLREGVVETQYFGPGTRLLVL.

The V and J genes are TRBV15 and TRBJ1-4; D gene unclear. V was trimmed by 0 bases and J by 7 bases, leaving 9 bases between them. Germline CDR1 and CDR2: LNHNV and YYDKDF (reference sequence). The CDR3 runs 14 residues. Written as DNA, the CDR3 is TGTGCCACCAGCAGAGATCTGGCAGGTGAAAAACTGTTTTTT. This gives the protein CATSRDLAGEKLFF.

The chain couples TRBV15 to TRBJ1-2, with TRBD1 as a possible D gene (5 bases). The germline V and J ends were trimmed by 0 bases and 5 bases, with 13 bases remaining between them. CDR3 size: 15 residues. Germline CDR1 reads LNHNV; CDR2 reads YYDKDF (reference sequence). CDR3 amino acids: CATSRDQGRTYGYTF. The CDR3 bases are TGTGCCACCAGCAGAGATCAGGGCAGGACGTATGGCTACACCTTC. Looking up the rest from reference TRBV15 and TRBJ1-2 gives the full variable domain: DAMVIQNPRYQVTQFGKPVTLSCSQTLNHNVMYWYQQKSSQAPKLLFHYYDKDFNNEADTPDNFQSRRPNTSFCFLDIRSPGLGDTAMYLCATSRDQGRTYGYTFGSGTRLTVV.

The J gene is TRBJ2-7, the V gene TRBV20-1; tentatively, D is TRBD1 (6 bases). This CDR3 comprises 13 residues. V lost 6 bases and J lost 2, with 14 bases in between. CDR1 is DFQATT and CDR2 is SNEGSKA in the germline V gene (reference sequence). The CDR3 reads CSAIVRGAYEQYF. CDR3 nucleotide sequence: TGCAGTGCAATCGTCAGGGGAGCCTACGAGCAGTACTTC.

The V and J genes are TRBV2 and TRBJ2-6; D might be TRBD1 or TRBD2, each matching 6 bases. CDR1 and CDR2 (germline): SNHLY, FYNNEI. V lost 5 bases and J 0 bases, leaving 11 bases between the germline ends. The CDR3 runs to 16 residues. CDR3 DNA: TGTGCCAGCAGTTACCGGGGGCCCTCTGGGGCCAACGTCCTGACTTTC. Translated: CASSYRGPSGANVLTF.

This clonotype came up many times. The rearrangement uses TRBV29-1 and TRBJ2-7; D is perhaps TRBD1 (6 bases). Trimming cost V 7 bases and J 2 bases, with 15 bases left between them. Germline V lookup: CDR1 SQVTM, CDR2 ANQGSEA. CDR3 length: 13 amino acids. The CDR3 reads CSGTGQETYEQYF. CDR3 sequence (DNA): TGCAGCGGTACAGGGCAGGAAACCTACGAGCAGTACTTC.

The sample holds many counts of this clonotype. CDR3 sequence: CASSKGETDQETQYF. The DNA for the CDR3 is TGCGCCAGCAGCAAGGGGGAAACGGACCAAGAGACCCAGTACTTC. The chain has TRBV5-1 and TRBJ2-5; maybe TRBD1 (6 bases). V was cut by 4 bases and J by 0 bases, with 13 bases left in between. Germline CDR1 and CDR2: SGHRS and YFSETQ. The CDR3 is made up of 15 amino acids.

The table lists this clonotype with a few counts. The V and J genes are TRBV20-1 and TRBJ2-7; 10 bases map to TRBD2. There are 16 residues in the CDR3. Germline CDR1 and CDR2: DFQATT and SNEGSKA (reference sequence). V dropped 0 bases and J dropped 6; count of bases not matched to a gene: 11. CDR3 residues: CSARDRPASGRGEQYF. CDR3 in DNA: TGCAGTGCTAGAGATCGCCCTGCTAGCGGGAGAGGCGAGCAGTACTTC.

V usage is TRBV5-1 and J usage is TRBJ1-2, with TRBD1 identical over 7 bases. J gave up 4 bases and V 1 base, and 10 bases lay outside the gene matches. CDR1 is SGHRS, CDR2 YFSETQ, per germline. The CDR3 has 16 residues. The CDR3 spells CASSLSMPGQTYGYTF. CDR3 sequence (DNA): TGCGCCAGCAGCTTGTCGATGCCGGGACAGACCTATGGCTACACCTTC.

This clonotype was counted at least ten times. CDR3 sequence: CASRRTGVQPQHF. CDR3 sequence (DNA): TGCGCCAGCAGGAGGACAGGGGTTCAGCCCCAGCATTTT. This sequence joins TRBV10-2 and TRBJ1-5; 9 positions agree with TRBD1. Germline V gene data show CDR1 as WSHSY and CDR2 as SAAADI. This CDR3 has 13 residues. Trimming cost V 6 bases and J 6 bases; bases outside gene matches: 3.

Only a few counts were recorded for this clonotype. V usage is TRBV14 and J usage is TRBJ2-2; 12 bases align to TRBD2. V was pared by 1 base and J by 5 bases, with 8 bases of the junction left unmatched. Germline V gives CDR1 SGHDN, CDR2 FVKESK. The CDR3 sequence is 18 residues long. The CDR3 DNA sequence: TGTGCCAGCAGCCAAGGCCTCCTCGGGACTAGCGGGACCGGGGAGCTGTTTTTT. Encoded protein: CASSQGLLGTSGTGELFF.

This clonotype was observed at least ten times. This chain links TRBV12-3 or TRBV12-4 with TRBJ1-5; the D is unclear. The CDR3 runs 15 residues. The germline V and J ends were trimmed by 7 bases and 0 bases, with 13 bases remaining between them. CDR3 in DNA: TGTGCCAGCACCGACCAGAGAGTTAGCAATCAGCCCCAGCATTTT. Its protein is CASTDQRVSNQPQHF.

This clonotype showed up many times. The chain links TRBV2 to TRBJ2-2; D is ambiguous. CDR1 and CDR2 (germline): SNHLY, FYNNEI. CDR3 length: 13 residues. Deletions cut 7 bases from V and 3 bases from J, with 9 bases between. CDR3 DNA: TGTGCCAGCACGTACTCATACACCGGGGAGCTGTTTTTT. This encodes CASTYSYTGELFF.

In its sample, this clonotype was seen many times. This sequence joins TRBV12-3 or TRBV12-4 and TRBJ1-2; D is undetermined. The CDR3 has 11 residues. V was trimmed by 6 bases and J by 5 bases, leaving 7 bases between them. DNA of the CDR3: TGTGCCAGCAGCTTCGGGTATGGCTACACCTTC. Encoded protein: CASSFGYGYTF.

This clonotype has a count of ten or more. The V call is TRBV11-2, the J call TRBJ2-7; tentatively, D is TRBD1 or TRBD2 (5 bases each). CDR3 length: 14 amino acids. The V and J ends lost 5 bases and 2 bases respectively, with 13 bases between them. The germline V gene has CDR1 SGHAT and CDR2 FQNNGV. The CDR3: CASSLDGAPYEQYF. Here the CDR3 DNA reads TGTGCCAGCAGCCTGGACGGGGCTCCCTACGAGCAGTACTTC.

This clonotype was seen many times. The genes are TRBV20-1 and TRBJ1-1; D is ambiguous. V was shortened by 5 bases and J by 0 bases, with 10 bases between the two germline ends. Germline V gene sequence: CDR1 DFQATT, CDR2 SNEGSKA (reference sequence). This CDR3 contains 13 residues. CDR3 region: CSASRTVNTEAFF. CDR3 nucleotide sequence: TGCAGTGCTTCCCGGACGGTGAACACTGAAGCTTTCTTT.

Only a few counts were recorded for this clonotype. The chain is built from TRBV20-1 and TRBJ1-5, with 10 positions matching TRBD1. The CDR3 is made up of 14 amino acids. CDR1 is DFQATT and CDR2 is SNEGSKA in the germline V gene (reference sequence). The V and J ends lost 7 bases and 6 bases, in that order; junction bases with no gene match: 9. Here the CDR3 DNA reads TGCAGTGTTTCCGGGACAGGGGTTGGTCAGCCCCAGCATTTT. Amino acids: CSVSGTGVGQPQHF.

This clonotype came up many times. V and J are TRBV19 and TRBJ2-7, with 9 bases identical to TRBD1. V lost 1 base to trimming and J lost 4 bases; unmatched junction nucleotides: 5. The CDR3 totals 15 residues. The germline V gene has CDR1 LNHDA and CDR2 SQIVND (reference sequence). CDR3 residues: CASSIAGQGPYEQYF. For the CDR3, the DNA is TGTGCCAGTAGTATAGCTGGACAGGGGCCGTACGAGCAGTACTTC.

In the case of this clonotype: A much larger clone lies a single base off, so this may be a read error. The chain combines TRBV20-1 with TRBJ1-2; D might be TRBD1 (5 bases). Germline loops: CDR1 DFQATT, CDR2 SNEGSKA (reference sequence). The V end was cut by 5 bases, the J end by 8 bases, with 21 bases between. The CDR3 is 14 amino acids. CDR3 sequence: CSAENRRSDEGYTF. The CDR3 DNA sequence: TGCAGTGCTGAAAACAGGCGGTCTGACGAGGGCTACACCTTC.

This sequence joins TRBV12-3 or TRBV12-4 and TRBJ1-2; TRBD1 matches at 7 bases. The CDR3 has 14 amino acids. V lost 3 bases, J lost 4 bases, and 5 bases stayed unmatched. The CDR3 here is CASSFNPGGYGYTF. CDR3 bases: TGTGCCAGCAGTTTCAATCCAGGGGGCTATGGCTACACCTTC.

This rearrangement joins TRBV28 to TRBJ2-7, with D possibly called TRBD1 or TRBD2 (5 bases each). Germline V gene data show CDR1 as MDHEN and CDR2 as SYDVKM. The CDR3 extends over 11 amino acids. The V gene lost 11 bases and the J gene lost 6 bases, with 14 bases spanning the gap. Here the CDR3 reads CAGQRGTEQYF. The CDR3 bases are TGTGCCGGCCAGAGGGGAACCGAGCAGTACTTC. The full variable domain, in which reference TRBV28 and TRBJ2-7 provide the parts outside the CDR3, is DVKVTQSSRYLVKRTGEKVFLECVQDMDHENMFWYRQDPGLGLRLIYFSYDVKMKEKGDIPEGYSVSREKKERFSLILESASTNQTSMYLCAGQRGTEQYFGPGTRLTVT.

The CDR3 sequence: CASSQRREDEQYF. The DNA for the CDR3 is TGTGCCAGCAGCCAACGGCGGGAGGACGAGCAGTACTTC. The genes are TRBV7-9 and TRBJ2-7; 8 positions agree with TRBD2. CDR1 SEHNR and CDR2 FQNEAQ come from the germline V gene (reference sequence). This CDR3 is 13 amino acids long. V gave up 5 bases and J gave up 5 bases; unmatched junction bases: 5.

Ten or more counts support this clonotype. V is TRBV7-6 and J is TRBJ2-5; 9 bases are shared with TRBD1. From germline, CDR1 is SGHVS and CDR2 FNYEAQ. Trimming took 8 bases from V and 5 from J; bases not matched to a gene: 9. The CDR3 sequence is 14 residues long. Here the CDR3 reads CASGGTGTFETQYF. CDR3 DNA: TGTGCCAGCGGCGGGACAGGGACGTTTGAGACCCAGTACTTC.

V usage is TRBV12-3 or TRBV12-4 and J usage is TRBJ2-3, with 7 nucleotides matching TRBD2. The CDR3 contains 14 residues. The trim removed 6 bases at V and 3 bases at J, leaving 6 bases unmatched. In DNA form, the CDR3 reads TGTGCCAGCAGACAAGCGGGGCGAACAGATACGCAGTATTTT. This encodes CASRQAGRTDTQYF.

This clonotype was seen at least ten times. The chain has TRBV6-5 and TRBJ2-5; D perhaps matches TRBD1 (6 bases). Germline V gene lookup returns CDR1 MNHEY and CDR2 SVGAGI. V lost 4 bases and J 4 bases, leaving 13 bases between the germline ends. The length of the CDR3 is 14 residues. The CDR3 is CASSFRDIGETQYF. The CDR3 DNA follows: TGTGCCAGCAGTTTCCGGGACATCGGAGAGACCCAGTACTTC.

The chain links TRBV7-8 to TRBJ1-2, with a possible D match to TRBD1 (6 bases). Germline CDR1 reads SGHVS; CDR2 reads FQNEAQ. The CDR3 runs 17 residues. V was clipped by 0 bases and J by 2 bases, with 16 bases between them. CDR3 in DNA: TGTGCCAGCAGCTTAGCCCTGGACAGTCTTTTAAACTATGGCTACACCTTC. Protein product: CASSLALDSLLNYGYTF.